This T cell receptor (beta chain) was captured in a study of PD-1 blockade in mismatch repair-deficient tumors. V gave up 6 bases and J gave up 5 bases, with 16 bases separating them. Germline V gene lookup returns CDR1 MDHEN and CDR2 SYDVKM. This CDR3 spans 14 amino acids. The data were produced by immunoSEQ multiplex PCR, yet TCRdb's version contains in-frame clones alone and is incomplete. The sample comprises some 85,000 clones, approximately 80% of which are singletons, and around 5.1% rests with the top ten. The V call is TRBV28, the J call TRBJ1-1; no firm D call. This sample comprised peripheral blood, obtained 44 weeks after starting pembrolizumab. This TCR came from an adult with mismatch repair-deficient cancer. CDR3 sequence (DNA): TGTGCCAGCAGCCCCCATGTGGGGTTTACTGAAGCTTTCTTT. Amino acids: CASSPHVGFTEAFF.